Listed below are T cell receptor beta chains from one sample, sequenced in a study of T cell repertoires in cytomegalovirus infection. These receptors lack a known antigen. TCRdb reprocessed the reads via MiXCR and lists one record per CDR3 protein. The sample lists some 940,000 distinct CDR3 sequences; approximately 31% were seen once. The specimen was cultured CD8+ T cells from PBMCs, collected from culture after CMV antigen stimulation. The receptors were gathered from a human donor in good health (CMV status not recorded). Some clones in this sample may be carry-over from other donors' samples. CDR3s include the opening cysteine and the closing phenylalanine or tryptophan.

TRBV27	CASSFFPGTSSSQGQFF
TRBV25-1	CASSESLQGASNEQFF
TRBV7-9	CASTTPKTGEEEAFF
TRBV27	CASSLSAGRNQETQYF
TRBV20-1	CSARLAGDSYNEQFF
TRBV10-2	CASSESATTSPLHF
TRBV28	CASSPLQLAGLYEQYF
TRBV27	CASSPLEAYNSPLHF
TRBV25-1	CASTTTGTEYNEQFF
TRBV14	CASSQHGGYLAKNIQYF
TRBV12-3/TRBV12-4	CASSLNPGVKEQFF
TRBV4-3	CASSPNSGAHYNEQFF
TRBV7-8	CASLGAGGEQYF
TRBV19	CASTHSGGALRAQYF
TRBV27	CASSPTYRTGPGNTIYF
TRBV9	CASGGGIMNTEAFF
TRBV7-9	CASSSRSGLGYTF
TRBV7-2	CASSLGVSGNQPQHF
TRBV10-2	CASSELRLSVTGNTIYF
TRBV5-1	CASSPQMHTEAFF
TRBV6-6	CASSYGYRGLPYEQYF
TRBV27	CASSYGGNNSPLHF
TRBV20-1	CSARWGARPTPAQETQYF
TRBV5-6	CASSGTGRYGYTF
TRBV4-3	CASSQAAGGLNQPQHF
TRBV7-6	CASSPSTSGGAAGELFF
TRBV6-1	CASSDRRRANTEAFF
TRBV27	CASRNNLNRDRGWYEQYF
TRBV12-3/TRBV12-4	CASSFKGRGRKQQAFF
TRBV2	CASRLGGGFFEQFF
TRBV7-9	CASSPVAAWDVETQYF
TRBV6-7	CASSYSNFRGGPNTGELFF
TRBV12-3/TRBV12-4	CASSLTGGVRTGANVLTF
TRBV6-6	CASSPLGIGGNGYTF
TRBV7-6	CASSLGYYTSETQYF
TRBV5-8	CASSPRIQGLYQPQHF
TRBV4-2	CASSQDWAILQGADTQYF
TRBV28	CASSGTGPMNTEAFF
TRBV7-2	CASSLAYDEQYF
TRBV11-2	CASSLRGGVGGGYNEQFF
TRBV6-1	CAAWGGYTF
TRBV14	CASSHRQGVVLANTGELFF
TRBV10-3	CAIRFTGTGDAEAFF
TRBV7-2	CASSLLSYNSPLHF
TRBV19	CASSIATGMNTEAFF